This T cell receptor beta chain comes out of a study of cytomegalovirus exposure and HLA in healthy donors. The CDR3 spans 15 residues. Looked up from germline, CDR1 is MNHEY and CDR2 is SMNVEV (reference sequence). Trimming pared 3 bases from V and 6 bases from J, leaving 15 bases between. The primer mix had 60 Vbeta and 13 Jbeta primers. As processed by the authors: There were around 80 million unique TCR beta chains by a later count, and around 10 million of them were shared. Using immunoSEQ multiplex PCR, the repertoire was profiled, and TCRdb retains in-frame clones only, with some absent. That table gives V, J and clone size, and the DNA gave D and trimming. The sample consists of tens of thousands of clones, roughly 75% of them appearing once.

Sequencing was performed on PBMCs. This chain joins TRBV27 and TRBJ2-1, with a possible D match to TRBD2 (5 bases). The receptor was isolated from a man aged 40-55 years in good health and CMV-seronegative. CDR3 in DNA: TGTGCCAGCAGTTTTGAGACCTTGGGGAGCAATGAGCAGTTCTTC. Protein product: CASSFETLGSNEQFF.